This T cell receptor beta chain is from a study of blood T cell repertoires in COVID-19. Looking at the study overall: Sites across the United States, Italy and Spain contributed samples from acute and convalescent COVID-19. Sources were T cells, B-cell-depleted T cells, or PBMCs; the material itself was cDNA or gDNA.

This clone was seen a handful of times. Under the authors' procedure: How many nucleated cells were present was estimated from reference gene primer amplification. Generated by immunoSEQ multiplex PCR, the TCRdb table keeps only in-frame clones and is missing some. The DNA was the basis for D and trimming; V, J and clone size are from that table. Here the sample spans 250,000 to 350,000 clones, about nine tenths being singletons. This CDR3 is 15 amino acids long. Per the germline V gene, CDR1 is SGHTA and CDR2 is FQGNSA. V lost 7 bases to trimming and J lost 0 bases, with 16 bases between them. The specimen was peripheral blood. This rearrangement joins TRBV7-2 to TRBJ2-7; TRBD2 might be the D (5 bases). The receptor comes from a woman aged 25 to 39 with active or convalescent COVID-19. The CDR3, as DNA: TGTGCCAGCACCCCTGGACTGGGTCTCTCCTACGAGCAGTACTTC. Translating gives CASTPGLGLSYEQYF.